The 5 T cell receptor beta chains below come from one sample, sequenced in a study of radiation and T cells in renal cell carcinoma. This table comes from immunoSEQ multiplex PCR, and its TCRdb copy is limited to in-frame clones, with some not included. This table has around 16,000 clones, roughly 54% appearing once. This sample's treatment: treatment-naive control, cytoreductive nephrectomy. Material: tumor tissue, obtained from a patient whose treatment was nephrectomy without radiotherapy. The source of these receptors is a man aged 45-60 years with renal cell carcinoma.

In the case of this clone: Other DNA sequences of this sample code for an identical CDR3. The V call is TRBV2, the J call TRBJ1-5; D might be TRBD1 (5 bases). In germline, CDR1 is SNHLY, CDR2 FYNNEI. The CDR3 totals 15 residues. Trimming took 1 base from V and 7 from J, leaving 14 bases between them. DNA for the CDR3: TGTGCCAGCAGTGAAGTGGGAGGGGAATTCCAGCCCCAGCATTTT. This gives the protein CASSEVGGEFQPQHF.

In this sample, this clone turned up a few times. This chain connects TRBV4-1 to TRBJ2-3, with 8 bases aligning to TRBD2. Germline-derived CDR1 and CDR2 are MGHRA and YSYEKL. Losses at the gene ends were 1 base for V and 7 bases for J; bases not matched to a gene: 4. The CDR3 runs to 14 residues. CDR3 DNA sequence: TGCGCCAGCAGCCAAGCGGGAGGGCCTCATACGCAGTATTTT. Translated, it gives CASSQAGGPHTQYF.

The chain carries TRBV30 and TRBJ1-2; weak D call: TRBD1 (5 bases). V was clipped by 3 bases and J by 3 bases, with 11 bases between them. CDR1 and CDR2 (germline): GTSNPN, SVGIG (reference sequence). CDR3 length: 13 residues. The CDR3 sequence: CAWSGALDYGYTF. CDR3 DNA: TGTGCCTGGAGCGGGGCCTTGGACTATGGCTACACCTTC.

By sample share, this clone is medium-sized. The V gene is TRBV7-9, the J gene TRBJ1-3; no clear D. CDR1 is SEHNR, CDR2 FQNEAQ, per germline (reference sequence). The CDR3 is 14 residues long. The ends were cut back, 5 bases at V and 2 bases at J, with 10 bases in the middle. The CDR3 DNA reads TGTGCCAGCAGCCATTCTACCGCTGGAAACACCATATATTTT. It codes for CASSHSTAGNTIYF.

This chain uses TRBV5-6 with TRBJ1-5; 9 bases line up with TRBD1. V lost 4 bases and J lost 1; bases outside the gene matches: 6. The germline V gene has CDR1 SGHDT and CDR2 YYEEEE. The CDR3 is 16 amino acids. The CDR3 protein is CASSPGTGRSNQPQHF. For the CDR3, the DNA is TGTGCCAGCAGCCCAGGGACAGGGCGAAGCAATCAGCCCCAGCATTTT.